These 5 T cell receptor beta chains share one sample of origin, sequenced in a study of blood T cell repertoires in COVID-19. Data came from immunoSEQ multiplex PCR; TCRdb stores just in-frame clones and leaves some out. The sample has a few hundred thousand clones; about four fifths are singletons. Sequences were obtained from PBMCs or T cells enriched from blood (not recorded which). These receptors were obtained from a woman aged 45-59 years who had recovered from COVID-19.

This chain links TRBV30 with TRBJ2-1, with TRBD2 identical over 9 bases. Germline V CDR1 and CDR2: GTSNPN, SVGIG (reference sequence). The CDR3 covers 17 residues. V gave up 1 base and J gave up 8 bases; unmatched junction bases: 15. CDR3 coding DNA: TGTGCCTGGAGTGGGGGCCCACTAGCGGGTACCTTGGATGAGCAGTTCTTC. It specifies CAWSGGPLAGTLDEQFF.

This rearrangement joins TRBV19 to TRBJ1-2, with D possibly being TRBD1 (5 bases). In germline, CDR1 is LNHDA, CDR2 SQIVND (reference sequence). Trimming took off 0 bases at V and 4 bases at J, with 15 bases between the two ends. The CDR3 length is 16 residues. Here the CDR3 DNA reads TGTGCCAGTAGTATAGATTGGGCAGGGAAGAGCTATGGCTACACCTTC. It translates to CASSIDWAGKSYGYTF.

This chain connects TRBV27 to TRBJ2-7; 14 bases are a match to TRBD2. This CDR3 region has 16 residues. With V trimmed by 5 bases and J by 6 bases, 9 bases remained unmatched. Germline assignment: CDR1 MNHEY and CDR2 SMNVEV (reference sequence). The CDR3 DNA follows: TGTGCCAGCAGTCCCCCGGGACTAGCGGGGGCTCGCGAGCAGTACTTC. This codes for CASSPPGLAGAREQYF.

CDR3 residues: CASITGSSGNTIYF. Here the CDR3 DNA reads TGTGCCAGCATTACGGGGAGCTCTGGAAACACCATATATTTT. This chain uses TRBV6-5 with TRBJ1-3; D remains unclear. The V gene lost 7 bases and the J gene lost 0 bases, with 10 bases spanning the gap. The germline V gene has CDR1 MNHEY and CDR2 SVGAGI. The CDR3 runs 14 residues.

The CDR3 loop reads CASSQGDRVREKLFF. CDR3 bases: TGTGCCAGCAGCCAAGGGGACAGGGTTCGCGAAAAACTGTTTTTT. The V call is TRBV3-1 (or the pseudogene TRBV3-2), the J call TRBJ1-4; 9 bases are a match to TRBD1. J was trimmed by 8 bases and V by 1 base; bases with no gene match: 5. The CDR3 contains 15 residues. The germline gives CDR1 LGHDT, CDR2 YNNKEL (reference sequence).